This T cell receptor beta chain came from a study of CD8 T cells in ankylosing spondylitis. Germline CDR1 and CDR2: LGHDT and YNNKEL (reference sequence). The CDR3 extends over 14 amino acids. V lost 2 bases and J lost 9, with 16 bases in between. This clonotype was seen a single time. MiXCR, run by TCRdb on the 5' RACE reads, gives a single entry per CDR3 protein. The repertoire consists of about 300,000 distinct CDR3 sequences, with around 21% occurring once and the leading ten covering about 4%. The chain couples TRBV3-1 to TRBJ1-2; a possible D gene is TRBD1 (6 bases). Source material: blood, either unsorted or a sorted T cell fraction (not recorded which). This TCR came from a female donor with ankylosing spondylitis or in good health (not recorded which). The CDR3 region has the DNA TGTGCCAGCAGCCAAAACAGGGCTAAATGGAGCTACACCTTC. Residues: CASSQNRAKWSYTF.